This passage covers 15 T cell receptor beta chains from one sample sequenced in a study of blood T cell repertoires in COVID-19 (TCRdb year 2020). To prepare the library, the immunoSEQ multiplex PCR assay was applied. In TCRdb, the immuneACCESS table is reduced to in-frame sequences with V and J assigned. These tables do not hold every clone; where another copy was compared, an unresolved V gene accounts for under half, and the others remain unexplained. This sample is represented by 250,000 to 300,000 clones; 89% of them were singletons. Together, the top ten hold around 10% of the sample. Sequenced material: peripheral blood. These receptors were taken from a woman aged 25 to 39 with COVID-19, enrolled during active disease.

This chain connects TRBV10-2 to TRBJ1-3, with 7 bases aligning to TRBD1. Germline V CDR1 and CDR2: WSHSY, SAAADI. Trimming removed 7 bases from V and 0 bases from J; junction bases left unmatched: 3. The CDR3 runs 14 residues. CDR3 DNA sequence: TGCGCCAGCACCGGACAGGTCTCTGGAAACACCATATATTTT. Protein product: CASTGQVSGNTIYF.

The chain links TRBV7-9 to TRBJ2-7, with TRBD1 matching over 7 bases. Germline loops: CDR1 SEHNR, CDR2 FQNEAQ (reference sequence). The length of the CDR3 is 13 residues. V lost 5 bases and J lost 6; bases outside the gene matches: 7. DNA of the CDR3: TGTGCCAGCAGCCCGCGACAGGGTCCCGAGCAGTACTTC. Protein product: CASSPRQGPEQYF.

This clone has a handful of counts. The rearrangement links TRBV6-4 to TRBJ2-7, with 8 bases matching TRBD1. The CDR3 sequence is 14 residues long. The V segment lost 7 bases and the J segment 6 bases; nucleotides outside the gene matches: 11. Germline lookup yields CDR1 MRHNA and CDR2 SNTAGT. The CDR3 protein is CASIDAQGEVEQYF. The CDR3 nucleotides are TGTGCCAGCATAGACGCACAGGGGGAGGTCGAGCAGTACTTC.

The J gene is TRBJ1-1, the V gene TRBV6-5; D not resolved. The CDR3 length is 11 residues. Germline V gene data show CDR1 as MNHEY and CDR2 as SVGAGI. V lost 7 bases to trimming and J lost 4 bases, with 7 bases between them. The CDR3 is CASIPFTEAFF. CDR3 coding DNA: TGTGCCAGCATCCCGTTCACTGAAGCTTTCTTT.

The rearrangement uses TRBV7-7 and TRBJ1-5; unclear D gene. The V gene lost 6 bases and the J gene lost 0 bases, with 15 bases spanning the gap. The CDR3 is 16 residues long. Germline V gene sequence: CDR1 SSHAT, CDR2 FNYEAQ (reference sequence). The CDR3 reads CASSFGHGDSNQPQHF. In DNA, the CDR3 is TGTGCCAGCAGTTTTGGGCACGGCGATAGCAATCAGCCCCAGCATTTT.

The chain employs TRBV6-5 and TRBJ1-1; 10 bases fit TRBD1. Germline V gene sequence: CDR1 MNHEY, CDR2 SVGAGI. CDR3 length: 15 amino acids. The junction had 9 bases not matched to a gene; V was cut back by 5 bases and J by 6 bases. This CDR3 is CASSPSTGGVSEAFF. Here the CDR3 DNA reads TGTGCCAGCAGTCCGTCGACAGGGGGCGTCTCTGAAGCTTTCTTT.

V usage is TRBV5-1 and J usage is TRBJ1-1; 7 bases line up with TRBD1. Germline V gene sequence: CDR1 SGHRS, CDR2 YFSETQ. The CDR3 covers 17 residues. Unmatched junction bases numbered 10, after V lost 2 bases and J lost 0 bases. The CDR3 sequence: CASSLRGTDIMNTEAFF. The CDR3 DNA reads TGCGCCAGCAGCTTACGTGGGACAGACATTATGAACACTGAAGCTTTCTTT.

The V and J genes are TRBV28 and TRBJ1-3; D gene unclear. Germline values: CDR1 MDHEN, CDR2 SYDVKM. V was shortened by 5 bases and J by 4 bases, with 9 bases between the two germline ends. The CDR3 spans 13 residues. The DNA for the CDR3 is TGTGCCAGCAGTAACCGCCTAGGAAACACCATATATTTT. Amino acids: CASSNRLGNTIYF.

This clone appeared a single time. This rearrangement joins TRBV4-1 to TRBJ1-1; 8 nucleotides align to TRBD1. The ends lost 2 bases at V and 1 base at J; junction bases unmatched: 0. From germline, CDR1 is MGHRA and CDR2 YSYEKL. The CDR3 spans 14 residues. The CDR3 loop reads CASSQTGGNTEAFF. The CDR3 coding sequence is TGCGCCAGCAGCCAAACAGGGGGGAACACTGAAGCTTTCTTT.

This clone was picked up one time. The chain links TRBV6-5 to TRBJ2-5, with D tentatively TRBD1 (5 bases). The V end lost 7 bases, the J end lost 1 base, and 10 bases lay between the germline ends. CDR1 MNHEY and CDR2 SVGAGI come from the germline V gene. The length of the CDR3 is 13 residues. The CDR3 sequence is CASNGHFQETQYF. DNA for the CDR3: TGTGCCAGCAACGGACACTTCCAAGAGACCCAGTACTTC.

The chain combines TRBV20-1 with TRBJ2-3; TRBD2 is a possible D gene (5 bases). V was cut by 3 bases and J by 5 bases, with 18 bases left in between. Per the germline V gene, CDR1 is DFQATT and CDR2 is SNEGSKA (reference sequence). The length of the CDR3 is 15 residues. CDR3: CSASGRGGPGDTQYF. As DNA, the CDR3 is TGCAGTGCTAGTGGGAGAGGAGGTCCCGGAGATACGCAGTATTTT.

The rearrangement joins TRBV14 to TRBJ1-1; D possibly corresponds to TRBD1 (6 bases). V lost 1 base and J 7 bases, leaving 13 bases between the germline ends. The CDR3 is 14 amino acids. The germline gives CDR1 SGHDN, CDR2 FVKESK. CDR3 coding DNA: TGTGCCAGCAGCCAAGGGCTGTTGGACAGTGAAGCTTTCTTT. Encoded protein: CASSQGLLDSEAFF.

Here the CDR3 reads CASSPGGDRRYNEQFF. The CDR3 DNA is TGTGCCAGCAGCCCAGGAGGAGACAGGCGATACAATGAGCAGTTCTTC. This chain links TRBV7-8 with TRBJ2-1; possibly TRBD1 for D (6 bases). This CDR3 comprises 16 residues. The V gene lost 5 bases and the J gene lost 4 bases, with 18 bases spanning the gap. CDR1 SGHVS and CDR2 FQNEAQ come from the germline V gene.

The CDR3 DNA reads TGCGCCAGCAGCCAAGTGCTGGATTCGGGCGAGCAGTACTTC. It translates to CASSQVLDSGEQYF. The chain couples TRBV4-1 to TRBJ2-7; D gene uncertain. The CDR3 contains 14 residues. Germline V lookup: CDR1 MGHRA, CDR2 YSYEKL. V was pared by 1 base and J by 6 bases, with 13 bases between.

This chain uses TRBV28 with TRBJ1-1, with D possibly matching TRBD1 (6 bases). The germline V gene encodes CDR1 MDHEN and CDR2 SYDVKM. The CDR3 length is 13 residues. Trimming stripped 2 bases from V and 5 bases from J, with 9 bases between. The CDR3 nucleotides are TGTGCCAGCAGTTTAGACAGGTTGACTGAAGCTTTCTTT. Protein sequence: CASSLDRLTEAFF.